A selection of T cell receptor beta chains follows, all from one sample in a study of T cell repertoires in cytomegalovirus infection. These receptors lack a known antigen. MiXCR was run by TCRdb on the reads, yielding one entry per CDR3 protein. Seen here are 650,000 to 850,000 distinct CDR3 sequences, 29% observed once, and the top ten hold around 12%. Material: cultured CD8+ T cells from PBMCs, obtained from culture after CMV antigen stimulation. The origin of the receptors is a human donor in good health (CMV status not recorded). Some clones in this sample may be carry-over from other donors' samples. The CDR3 runs from the conserved cysteine through the conserved F or W. Fields, in order: CDR3 length, J gene, clone size, D gene, V gene, CDR3 protein, CDR3 DNA. D genes are given only for firm matches. The size entry is marked missing in some rows and otherwise reads once, few, many or a size class.

12,TRBJ1-1,.,.,TRBV11-2,CASSLRGVLAFF,TGTGCCAGCAGCTTAAGAGGGGTCTTGGCTTTCTTT
15,TRBJ1-2,.,TRBD1,TRBV27,CASSRDRGRDYGYTF,TGTGCCAGCAGTAGGGACAGGGGTCGGGACTATGGCTACACCTTC
15,TRBJ2-3,.,.,TRBV29-1,CSVEVGFSSTDTQYF,TGCAGCGTTGAAGTTGGATTCTCTAGCACAGATACGCAGTATTTT
17,TRBJ2-5,many,.,TRBV7-2,CASSLAGGVVSQETQYF,TGTGCCAGCAGCTTAGCCGGGGGAGTCGTTTCCCAAGAGACCCAGTACTTC
11,TRBJ1-2,few,.,TRBV10-3,CAIMTVYGYTF,TGTGCCATCATGACAGTTTATGGCTACACCTTC
15,TRBJ1-5,many,TRBD1,TRBV7-8,CASRAGQGSNQPQHF,TGTGCCAGCAGGGCGGGACAGGGGAGCAATCAGCCCCAGCATTTT
15,TRBJ1-6,.,TRBD1,TRBV12-3/TRBV12-4,CASSNHRGADSPLHF,TGTGCCAGCAGTAACCACAGGGGGGCGGATTCACCCCTCCACTTT
14,TRBJ1-2,.,TRBD1,TRBV28,CASSRDRVIYGYTF,TGTGCCAGCAGTCGGGACAGGGTAATCTATGGCTACACCTTC
15,TRBJ1-1,few,.,TRBV4-2,CASSQDYGTVIVAFF,TGTGCCAGCAGCCAAGATTATGGAACAGTAATAGTAGCTTTCTTT
16,TRBJ1-1,.,TRBD1,TRBV6-5,CASSYSNEGGHTEAFF,TGTGCCAGCAGTTACTCGAACGAAGGGGGCCACACTGAAGCTTTCTTT
17,TRBJ1-1,.,TRBD1,TRBV19,CASSTRDRLPGNTEAFF,TGTGCCAGTAGTACCCGGGACAGGCTGCCGGGGAACACTGAAGCTTTCTTT
16,TRBJ2-3,.,TRBD2,TRBV5-3,CASTPWTSEVPDTQYF,TGTGCCAGCACCCCGTGGACTAGCGAGGTCCCAGATACGCAGTATTTT
14,TRBJ2-3,.,.,TRBV20-1,CSAIQRLRGDTQYF,TGCAGTGCTATCCAAAGACTACGGGGAGATACGCAGTATTTT
12,TRBJ2-5,few,.,TRBV19,CASTGAEETQYF,TGTGCCAGTACTGGGGCAGAAGAGACCCAGTACTTC
16,TRBJ1-4,.,TRBD1,TRBV4-2,CASSRSDRAMDEKLFF,TGTGCCAGCAGCCGTTCCGACAGGGCCATGGACGAAAAACTGTTTTTT
18,TRBJ1-6,few,TRBD1,TRBV5-4,CASSLGQGDSSYNSPLHF,TGTGCCAGCAGCCTCGGACAGGGAGACAGCTCCTATAATTCACCCCTCCACTTT
19,TRBJ2-1,.,.,TRBV6-5,CASSSVAWYRGSSYNEQFF,TGTGCCAGCAGTTCCGTGGCGTGGTATAGGGGTTCGTCCTACAATGAGCAGTTCTTC
19,TRBJ2-2,many,TRBD1,TRBV20-1,CSAKRGQGARGPYTGELFF,TGCAGTGCTAAAAGGGGGCAGGGGGCGCGAGGACCTTACACCGGGGAGCTGTTTTTT
15,TRBJ2-3,.,.,TRBV4-1,CASSQGSLATDTQYF,TGCGCCAGCAGCCAAGGATCGCTCGCAACAGATACGCAGTATTTT
14,TRBJ2-3,.,.,TRBV15,CATSRALGTDTQYF,TGTGCCACCAGCAGAGCTTTGGGCACAGATACGCAGTATTTT
14,TRBJ2-7,few,.,TRBV4-1,CASSQPGLDYEQYF,TGCGCCAGCAGCCAACCGGGTCTGGACTACGAGCAGTACTTC
13,TRBJ1-1,many,.,TRBV11-2,CASSLVTNTEAFF,TGTGCCAGCAGCTTAGTTACGAACACTGAAGCTTTCTTT
17,TRBJ1-5,.,.,TRBV9,CASSVSQVPNPNQPQHF,TGTGCCAGCAGCGTATCACAGGTCCCCAATCCCAATCAGCCCCAGCATTTT
12,TRBJ2-7,.,.,TRBV6-5,CASSPSGNEQYF,TGTGCCAGCAGCCCTTCCGGGAACGAGCAGTACTTC
17,TRBJ1-6,.,.,TRBV28,CATHTFEVGGVDSPLHF,TGTGCCACCCATACCTTTGAGGTGGGAGGGGTAGATTCACCCCTCCACTTT
15,TRBJ1-5,many,.,TRBV6-2/TRBV6-3,CASSSGRNSNQPQHF,TGTGCCAGCAGTTCCGGACGGAATAGCAATCAGCCCCAGCATTTT
15,TRBJ1-5,few,TRBD1,TRBV12-3/TRBV12-4,CAWEGAGGENQPQHF,TGTGCCTGGGAAGGGGCAGGGGGCGAAAATCAGCCCCAGCATTTT
14,TRBJ2-7,.,.,TRBV7-2,CASSLDGFTYEQYF,TGTGCCAGCAGCTTAGACGGCTTTACCTACGAGCAGTACTTC
14,TRBJ1-2,.,TRBD1,TRBV29-1,CSARTTGGNYGYTF,TGCAGCGCCAGGACTACAGGGGGCAACTATGGCTACACCTTC